One T cell receptor beta chain is described in this entry. No antigen is known for it. The data were taken from a study of cytomegalovirus exposure and HLA in healthy donors. Study results and limitations: A list of 150 or so TCR beta chains associated with cytomegalovirus was given. Serostatus for CMV was the only available immune exposure information.

Amplification used 60 Vbeta primers and 13 Jbeta primers. Authors' data handling: Around 9.9 million shared chains were among the roughly 80 million unique TCR beta chains that a later analysis counted. Sequencing used immunoSEQ multiplex PCR; TCRdb keeps in-frame clones, though not all of them. That table is the source of V, J and clone size, and D and trimming were worked out from the DNA. The sample holds under 200,000 clones; 60% to 80% are singletons and the top ten take more than 2%. Healthy people donating bone marrow made up the donors. The sequence derives from a man aged 60-69 years in good health and CMV-seronegative. The sequenced material came from PBMCs.

CDR3 loop: CASSQGRAGSPHNEQFF. DNA of the CDR3: TGTGCCAGCAGCCAAGGTAGGGCGGGGAGCCCGCACAATGAGCAGTTCTTC. The V call is TRBV4-2, the J call TRBJ2-1, with D perhaps TRBD2 (6 bases). Looked up from germline, CDR1 is LGHNA and CDR2 is YNFKEQ. The CDR3 loop spans 17 amino acids. Trimming stripped 1 base from V and 5 bases from J, with 18 bases between.